The clone carrying this TCR beta chain appeared many times. Its antigen is currently unknown. This sample is drawn from a study of T-cell reconstitution after alpha-beta-depleted transplantation in children. Whole-study findings and limits: After transplant, high TCRbeta diversity at day 60 in some patients arose from surviving recipient T cells and thymic progenitors.

Germline V gives CDR1 DFQATT, CDR2 SNEGSKA (reference sequence). Trimming stripped 2 bases from V and 1 base from J, with 14 bases between. The CDR3 is 15 amino acids. TCRbeta library preparation incorporated unique molecular identifiers. TCRdb reprocessed the PCR reads via MiXCR and lists one record per CDR3 protein. The sample shows 200,000 to 250,000 distinct CDR3 sequences, around 8% of them seen only once. The sequenced sample was PBMCs, mostly from graft donor cells, obtained 180 days after TCRalphabeta/CD19-depleted stem cell transplant. This chain connects TRBV20-1 to TRBJ1-2, with unresolved D. The TCR originated in a male patient aged 10 to 17 who had a stem cell transplant for acute lymphoblastic leukemia, so the T cells may come from the graft donor. The CDR3 DNA reads as TGCAGTGCTAGACTAACCGGGCGCCTTAACTATGGCTACACCTTC. Its protein product is CSARLTGRLNYGYTF.